The 8 T cell receptor beta chains below all came from one sample that was sequenced in a study of blood T cell repertoires in COVID-19. The method was immunoSEQ multiplex PCR; TCRdb's version includes in-frame clones alone and lacks a portion of them. Of 200,000 to 250,000 clones detected, 70% to 90% appear once; the ten largest clones hold around 3%. Sequenced input: peripheral blood. The receptors originated from a man in his forties or fifties who had recovered from COVID-19.

V and J are TRBV4-2 and TRBJ1-4; D is ambiguous. The germline V gene encodes CDR1 LGHNA and CDR2 YNFKEQ. The CDR3 runs to 15 residues. Trimming took 0 bases from V and 5 from J, leaving 10 bases between them. The CDR3 sequence: CASSQEEGLNEKLFF. CDR3 in DNA: TGTGCCAGCAGCCAAGAAGAGGGCCTCAATGAAAAACTGTTTTTT.

The chain recombines TRBV28 with TRBJ2-4; TRBD1 is a possible D gene (7 bases). Trimming removed 5 bases from V and 1 base from J, with 12 bases in between. The germline V gene has CDR1 MDHEN and CDR2 SYDVKM. The CDR3 has 15 residues. The CDR3 coding sequence is TGTGCCAGCAGTCCAGGGGGGTCGGCCAAAAACATTCAGTACTTC. Protein product: CASSPGGSAKNIQYF.

V usage is TRBV5-1 and J usage is TRBJ2-2; D not certain. Trimming removed 4 bases from V and 6 bases from J, with 10 bases in between. CDR1 SGHRS and CDR2 YFSETQ come from the germline V gene. This CDR3 spans 13 amino acids. This CDR3 reads CASSGAWAGELFF. As DNA, the CDR3 is TGCGCCAGCAGCGGAGCGTGGGCCGGGGAGCTGTTTTTT.

The table lists this clone with a count of one. This sequence joins TRBV19 and TRBJ1-2; D unclear. The CDR3 runs 13 residues. V was shortened by 6 bases and J by 5 bases, with 13 bases between the two germline ends. Looked up from germline, CDR1 is LNHDA and CDR2 is SQIVND (reference sequence). The CDR3: CASSRDTVYGYTF. CDR3 nucleotides: TGTGCCAGTAGCCGTGACACGGTTTATGGCTACACCTTC.

The chain employs TRBV20-1 and TRBJ2-7, with D possibly TRBD2 on 6 matching bases. CDR3 length: 14 amino acids. Trimming pared 3 bases from V and 7 bases from J, leaving 19 bases between. Germline lookup yields CDR1 DFQATT and CDR2 SNEGSKA (reference sequence). This CDR3 reads CSASGSGSSREQYF. DNA for the CDR3: TGCAGTGCTAGTGGGAGCGGGTCCTCAAGGGAGCAGTACTTC.

This clone showed up just once. The gene calls are TRBV7-2 and TRBJ1-1, with D perhaps matching TRBD1 (5 bases). Germline CDR1 is SGHTA and CDR2 is FQGNSA. Trimming left V 5 bases short and J 0 bases short, with 13 bases between. The CDR3 is 15 residues long. Here the CDR3 DNA reads TGTGCCAGCAGCCTCATTGGGGGGATGAACACTGAAGCTTTCTTT. Translation gives CASSLIGGMNTEAFF. Filled out from reference TRBV7-2 and TRBJ1-1, the complete variable domain reads GAGVSQSPSNKVTEKGKDVELRCDPISGHTALYWYRQSLGQGLEFLIYFQGNSAPDKSGLPSDRFSAERTGGSVSTLTIQRTQQEDSAVYLCASSLIGGMNTEAFFGQGTRLTVV.

The chain has TRBV6-5 and TRBJ1-2, with D possibly being TRBD1 (6 bases). This CDR3 is built from 13 residues. Trimming stripped 7 bases from V and 7 bases from J, with 16 bases between. Per germline, CDR1 MNHEY and CDR2 SVGAGI. The CDR3 protein is CASNRVVPLGYTF. The CDR3 bases are TGTGCCAGCAACAGGGTAGTTCCCCTTGGCTACACCTTC.

This chain uses TRBV5-1 with TRBJ2-1; TRBD1 matches at 10 bases. This CDR3 has 15 amino acids. Germline lookup yields CDR1 SGHRS and CDR2 YFSETQ. V dropped 0 bases and J dropped 4; count of bases not matched to a gene: 1. The CDR3 sequence is CASSLEGQGYNEQFF. The CDR3 nucleotides read TGCGCCAGCAGCTTGGAGGGACAGGGGTACAATGAGCAGTTCTTC.